This TCR beta chain was found in a study of a mutant IDH1 vaccine in newly diagnosed glioma. About the study: There were eight vaccinations for patients, given in weeks 1, 3, 5, 7, 11, 15, 19 and 23. Patients were pretreated with radiotherapy, temozolomide, or both, mostly both.

With 0 bases removed from V and 0 bases from J, the gap between germline ends came to 11 bases. Germline V lookup: CDR1 LGHNA, CDR2 YSLEER. CDR3 length equals 16 residues. For this clone: Antigen specificity is unknown.

The repertoire was sequenced with immunoSEQ multiplex PCR; TCRdb's copy has only in-frame clones and lacks some. The repertoire includes around 26,000 clones, about 70% of them detected once, and approximately 11% sits in the top ten. The time point was: week 11, during vaccination. Alongside topical imiquimod, each dose of vaccine comprised 300 ug of mutant IDH1 20-mer peptide. The source material was peripheral blood mononuclear cells (PBMCs), sampled from a glioma patient whose treatment included an IDH1 peptide vaccine. The V gene is TRBV4-3, the J gene TRBJ1-2, with no clear D. This sequence originates from a young man with glioma. Some clones in this sample may be carry-over from other donors' samples. The CDR3: CASSQDLNMANYGYTF. The CDR3 nucleotides read TGCGCCAGCAGCCAAGATTTGAACATGGCTAACTATGGCTACACCTTC.